This T cell receptor beta chain was profiled in a study of blood T cell repertoires in COVID-19. V was trimmed by 0 bases and J by 3 bases, leaving 9 bases between them. This CDR3 has 16 amino acids. Per the germline V gene, CDR1 is LNHNV and CDR2 is YYDKDF (reference sequence). Sequenced by immunoSEQ multiplex PCR; TCRdb stores in-frame clones only, minus some. The sample shows more than 300,000 clones, under 90% of them seen only once. The sequencing input was peripheral blood. V is TRBV15 and J is TRBJ2-6; D might be TRBD1 (5 bases). The clonotype comes from a woman aged 25 to 39 with COVID-19, enrolled during active disease. CDR3 DNA sequence: TGTGCCACCAGCAGAGATAGGGGTAATGGGGCCAACGTCCTGACTTTC. Translating it yields CATSRDRGNGANVLTF.